Listed here are 16 T cell receptor beta chains from one sample, sequenced in a study of cytomegalovirus exposure and HLA in healthy donors. PCR employed 60 Vbeta and 13 Jbeta primers. TCRdb's copy holds only in-frame clones and misses some; the assay was immunoSEQ multiplex PCR. The sample has about 160,000 clones, around four fifths seen once. The specimen was PBMCs. The receptors shown here come from a man aged 18 to 30 in good health and CMV-seropositive.

The chain couples TRBV7-9 to TRBJ1-5, with D tentatively TRBD1 (6 bases). CDR3 length: 16 amino acids. Germline CDR1 is SEHNR and CDR2 is FQNEAQ (reference sequence). V lost 5 bases and J lost 0, with 14 bases in between. The CDR3 DNA reads TGTGCCAGCAGCGCGGACAGCGGGGATAGCAATCAGCCCCAGCATTTT. As protein: CASSADSGDSNQPQHF.

This sequence joins TRBV7-6 and TRBJ2-2, with a weak D call TRBD1 (7 bases). The CDR3 spans 13 residues. Trimming took off 6 bases at V and 5 bases at J, with 10 bases between the two ends. Germline assignment: CDR1 SGHVS and CDR2 FNYEAQ. This chain's CDR3 is CASRAGGTGELFF. The CDR3 nucleotides read TGTGCCAGCAGGGCAGGGGGGACCGGGGAGCTGTTTTTT.

The chain links TRBV6-6 to TRBJ1-5; D ambiguous. The germline V gene encodes CDR1 MNHNY and CDR2 SVGAGI (reference sequence). The CDR3 totals 12 residues. Trimming took off 7 bases at V and 5 bases at J, with 9 bases between the two ends. This CDR3 is CASKGGDQPQHF. The CDR3, as DNA: TGTGCCAGCAAGGGAGGCGATCAGCCCCAGCATTTT.

The genes are TRBV4-3 and TRBJ1-2; D ambiguous. Trimming took 0 bases from V and 7 from J, leaving 12 bases between them. CDR1 and CDR2 from the germline V gene are LGHNA and YSLEER. The CDR3 covers 14 residues. The CDR3 nucleotides are TGCGCCAGCAGCCAAGATTGGAGGAATTCTGGCTACACCTTC. It yields the protein CASSQDWRNSGYTF.

In nucleotides, the CDR3 is TGTGCCAGCAGCCCCTCTACAGGGGCCACTGAAGCTTTCTTT. It encodes CASSPSTGATEAFF. The chain combines TRBV28 with TRBJ1-1; TRBD1 matches at 7 bases. Germline CDR1 and CDR2: MDHEN and SYDVKM. With 6 bases clipped from V and 4 bases from J, the junction kept 8 bases outside the gene matches. The CDR3 length is 14 residues.

There are a few counts of this clone. The identical CDR3 is also encoded by other nucleotide sequences in the sample. V usage is TRBV5-1 and J usage is TRBJ2-5; TRBD1 matches 8 bases. The V and J ends lost 0 bases and 3 bases, in that order; junction bases with no gene match: 1. The CDR3 is made up of 14 amino acids. The germline V gene encodes CDR1 SGHRS and CDR2 YFSETQ. The CDR3 region is CASSLGTGKETQYF. CDR3 DNA: TGCGCCAGCAGCTTGGGGACAGGGAAAGAGACCCAGTACTTC.

This chain links TRBV5-1 with TRBJ1-2, with D perhaps matching TRBD1 (5 bases). The CDR3 spans 14 residues. Germline values: CDR1 SGHRS, CDR2 YFSETQ. The V end lost 0 bases, the J end lost 8 bases, and 14 bases lay between the germline ends. The DNA of the CDR3 is TGCGCCAGCAGCTTGGCACAGGCCCAAGGGGGCTACACCTTC. This sequence encodes CASSLAQAQGGYTF.

This clone was seen only a few times. The chain joins TRBV29-1 to TRBJ2-5; a possible D gene is TRBD2 (5 bases). V lost 3 bases, J lost 3 bases, and 14 bases lay in between. Germline CDR1 and CDR2: SQVTM and ANQGSEA. The CDR3 has 14 amino acids. This CDR3 is CSVEEAQEEETQYF. In DNA form, the CDR3 reads TGCAGCGTTGAGGAGGCTCAAGAGGAAGAGACCCAGTACTTC.

The chain has TRBV4-3 and TRBJ2-1, with TRBD2 as a possible D gene (6 bases). CDR1 is LGHNA, CDR2 YSLEER, per germline. This CDR3 is built from 20 residues. Between the trimmed V and J ends, which lost 5 bases and 8 bases, there was a span of 34 bases. As DNA, the CDR3 is TGCGCCAGCAGCTTAGCACTAGCCTCCGGGCTAAACCCCGCGAAGTATGAGCAGTTCTTC. Translating it yields CASSLALASGLNPAKYEQFF.

J is TRBJ2-7 and V is TRBV5-5; 9 bases are shared with TRBD1. CDR3 length: 18 residues. With V trimmed by 5 bases and J by 3 bases, 18 bases remained unmatched. Germline V gene sequence: CDR1 SGHKS, CDR2 YYEKEE (reference sequence). The CDR3 spells CASRFDHRDRVRDYEQYF. CDR3 coding DNA: TGTGCCAGCAGGTTCGATCACCGGGACAGGGTAAGGGACTACGAGCAGTACTTC.

The chain carries TRBV30 and TRBJ1-2; D uncertain. Per germline, CDR1 GTSNPN and CDR2 SVGIG (reference sequence). The CDR3 runs 13 residues. Trimming shortened V by 5 bases and J by 6 bases, and 16 bases separated the two germline ends. CDR3 sequence: CAWWAGGLDGYTF. In DNA form, the CDR3 reads TGTGCCTGGTGGGCGGGCGGGCTGGATGGCTACACCTTC.

This chain uses TRBV7-2 with TRBJ1-5, with unresolved D. CDR3 length: 15 residues. V lost 5 bases and J 9 bases, leaving 20 bases between the germline ends. From germline, CDR1 is SGHTA and CDR2 FQGNSA. CDR3 nucleotides: TGTGCCAGCAGCCCAAATCCGGGGAAAGGGTGGCCCCAGCATTTT. It is translated as CASSPNPGKGWPQHF.

The chain couples TRBV29-1 to TRBJ2-5; 7 bases map to TRBD1. The ends lost 5 bases at V and 7 bases at J; junction bases unmatched: 10. CDR3 length: 13 amino acids. Germline-derived CDR1 and CDR2 are SQVTM and ANQGSEA. The CDR3 loop reads CSVPLGGLGTQYF. The CDR3 DNA is TGCAGCGTTCCCTTAGGGGGCTTAGGGACCCAGTACTTC.

The chain has TRBV30 and TRBJ2-1; 7 bases map to TRBD2. Unmatched junction bases numbered 4, after V lost 4 bases and J lost 4 bases. Germline loops: CDR1 GTSNPN, CDR2 SVGIG (reference sequence). The CDR3 loop spans 13 amino acids. In DNA form, the CDR3 reads TGTGCCTGGACCCACGGGAGGTACAATGAGCAGTTCTTC. This codes for CAWTHGRYNEQFF.

The rearrangement links TRBV6-6 to TRBJ1-2; a possible D gene is TRBD1 (6 bases). V was shortened by 7 bases and J by 4 bases, with 13 bases between the two germline ends. Germline V gene data show CDR1 as MNHNY and CDR2 as SVGAGI (reference sequence). CDR3 length: 13 amino acids. This CDR3 reads CASIGGAGYGYTF. The CDR3 DNA follows: TGTGCCAGCATCGGGGGGGCTGGCTATGGCTACACCTTC.

The chain joins TRBV11-2 to TRBJ1-1; D is perhaps TRBD1 (6 bases). The CDR3 is made up of 15 amino acids. The V gene lost 5 bases and the J gene lost 1 base, with 14 bases spanning the gap. Germline CDR1 SGHAT, CDR2 FQNNGV. For the CDR3, the DNA is TGTGCCAGCAGCCTGTCGACGACAGGGAACACTGAAGCTTTCTTT. This encodes CASSLSTTGNTEAFF.